Each of the 2 T cell receptor beta chains below was sequenced from the same sample in a study of T cell responses to AZD1222 COVID-19 vaccine (dated by TCRdb to 2020 to 2023). Libraries were made using the immunoSEQ multiplex PCR assay. TCRdb re-hosts the immuneACCESS table, in-frame sequences only. Its copies lack some clones; in the studies checked, an unresolved V gene accounts for under half of them, and the cause for the rest is not known. The sample table shows 100,000 to 140,000 clones, and under 95% are seen once. 22% of the sample is held by the ten biggest clonotypes. Read against the paper, the sample's time point label means: baseline before first vaccination. Material: peripheral blood, obtained on day 0 of AZD1222 vaccination. The receptors were gathered from an adult in good health.

The rearrangement joins TRBV13 to TRBJ2-7; TRBD1 matches at 7 bases. V was pared by 1 base and J by 6 bases, with 6 bases of the junction left unmatched. Germline-derived CDR1 and CDR2 are PRHDT and FYEKMQ (reference sequence). The CDR3 runs 14 residues. CDR3 sequence reads: CASSLEVQGREQYF. DNA for the CDR3: TGTGCCAGCAGCTTAGAAGTACAGGGGCGCGAGCAGTACTTC.

The chain joins TRBV12-3 or TRBV12-4 to TRBJ1-2; D gene ambiguous. The V end was cut by 2 bases, the J end by 8 bases, with 12 bases between. The CDR3 extends over 13 amino acids. This chain's CDR3 is CASSLSGRRGYTF. CDR3 coding DNA: TGTGCCAGCAGTTTAAGCGGGCGTAGAGGCTACACCTTC.